This TCR beta chain was obtained from a study of blood T cell repertoires in COVID-19. Study at large: Donors in the United States, Italy and Spain gave samples during acute or convalescent COVID-19.

In the source study's methods: Amplified reference gene primers provided the basis for estimating nucleated cell counts. The protocol was immunoSEQ multiplex PCR, while the TCRdb copy is restricted to in-frame clones and leaves out a portion. The V and J calls and the clone size are those of that table, but D and trimming were determined from the DNA. The table lists 250,000 to 350,000 clones, approximately 84% of them singletons. V dropped 2 bases and J dropped 7 bases, with 12 bases sitting between them. CDR1 KGHSH and CDR2 LQKENI come from the germline V gene. This CDR3 comprises 15 residues. This clone was found once.

This clonotype was obtained from a human donor with COVID-19, enrolled during active disease. The donor label of this sample is uncertain. Material: peripheral blood. This rearrangement joins TRBV18 to TRBJ1-6, with D perhaps matching TRBD1 (6 bases). The DNA for the CDR3 is TGTGCCAGCTCACCAGAGGGGGTGGGCAATTCACCCCTCCACTTT. It yields the protein CASSPEGVGNSPLHF.